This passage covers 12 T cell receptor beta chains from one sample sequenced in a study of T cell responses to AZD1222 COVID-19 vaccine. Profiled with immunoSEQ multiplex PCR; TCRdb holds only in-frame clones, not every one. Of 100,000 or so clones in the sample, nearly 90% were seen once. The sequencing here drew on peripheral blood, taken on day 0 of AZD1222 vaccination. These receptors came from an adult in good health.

CDR3 in amino acids: CASSRRVQETQYF. Written as DNA, the CDR3 is TGTGCCAGCAGCCGCAGGGTACAAGAGACCCAGTACTTC. The J gene is TRBJ2-5, the V gene TRBV4-2, with D maybe TRBD1 (5 bases). The V end was cut by 4 bases, the J end by 2 bases, with 8 bases between. The CDR3 runs to 13 residues. Germline V gives CDR1 LGHNA, CDR2 YNFKEQ.

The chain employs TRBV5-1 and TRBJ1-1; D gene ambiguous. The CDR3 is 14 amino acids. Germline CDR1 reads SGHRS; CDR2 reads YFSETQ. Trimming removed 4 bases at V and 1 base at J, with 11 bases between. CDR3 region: CASSIQRENTEAFF. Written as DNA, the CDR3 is TGCGCCAGCAGCATACAAAGGGAGAACACTGAAGCTTTCTTT.

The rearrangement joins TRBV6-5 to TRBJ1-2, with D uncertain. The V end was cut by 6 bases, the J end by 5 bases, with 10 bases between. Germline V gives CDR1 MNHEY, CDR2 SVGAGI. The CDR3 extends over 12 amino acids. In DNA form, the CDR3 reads TGTGCCAGCAGCCAAGGACCTTATGGCTACACCTTC. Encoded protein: CASSQGPYGYTF.

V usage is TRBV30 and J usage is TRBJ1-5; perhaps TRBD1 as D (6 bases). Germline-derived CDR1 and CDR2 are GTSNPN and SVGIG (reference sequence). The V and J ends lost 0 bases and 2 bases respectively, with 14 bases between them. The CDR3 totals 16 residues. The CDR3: CAWSVRGAQGNQPQHF. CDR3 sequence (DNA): TGTGCCTGGAGTGTAAGGGGGGCGCAAGGCAATCAGCCCCAGCATTTT.

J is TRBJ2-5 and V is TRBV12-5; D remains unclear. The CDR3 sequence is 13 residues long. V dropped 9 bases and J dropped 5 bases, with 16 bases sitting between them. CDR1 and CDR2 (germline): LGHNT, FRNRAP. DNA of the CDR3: TGTGCTAGCCCCCCGGTTGCGAGGGAGACCCAGTACTTC. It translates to CASPPVARETQYF.

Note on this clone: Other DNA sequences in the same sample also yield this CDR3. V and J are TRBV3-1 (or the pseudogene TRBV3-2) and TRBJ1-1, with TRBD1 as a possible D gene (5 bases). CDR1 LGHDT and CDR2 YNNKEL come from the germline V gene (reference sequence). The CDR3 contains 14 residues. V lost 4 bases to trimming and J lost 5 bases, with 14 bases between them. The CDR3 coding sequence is TGTGCCAGCAGCCCGGCGCCGGGGGATACTGAAGCTTTCTTT. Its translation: CASSPAPGDTEAFF.

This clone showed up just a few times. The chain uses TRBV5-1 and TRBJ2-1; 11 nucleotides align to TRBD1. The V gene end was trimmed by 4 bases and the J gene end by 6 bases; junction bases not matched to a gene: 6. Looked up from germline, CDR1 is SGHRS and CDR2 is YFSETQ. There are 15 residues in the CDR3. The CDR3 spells CASSTHGTGGNEQFF. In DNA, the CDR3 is TGCGCCAGCAGCACCCATGGGACAGGGGGCAATGAGCAGTTCTTC.

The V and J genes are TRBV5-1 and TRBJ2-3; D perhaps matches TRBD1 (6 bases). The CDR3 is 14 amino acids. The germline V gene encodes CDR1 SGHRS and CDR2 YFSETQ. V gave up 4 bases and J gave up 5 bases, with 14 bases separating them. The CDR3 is CASSLRQAGDTQYF. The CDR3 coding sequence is TGCGCCAGCAGCCTCAGACAGGCGGGAGATACGCAGTATTTT.

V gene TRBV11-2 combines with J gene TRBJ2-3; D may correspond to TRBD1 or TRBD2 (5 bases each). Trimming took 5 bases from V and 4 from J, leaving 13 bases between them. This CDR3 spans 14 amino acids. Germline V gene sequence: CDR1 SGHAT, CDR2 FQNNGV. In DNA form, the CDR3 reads TGTGCCAGCAGCCCTCGGGGCATCCCAGATACGCAGTATTTT. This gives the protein CASSPRGIPDTQYF.

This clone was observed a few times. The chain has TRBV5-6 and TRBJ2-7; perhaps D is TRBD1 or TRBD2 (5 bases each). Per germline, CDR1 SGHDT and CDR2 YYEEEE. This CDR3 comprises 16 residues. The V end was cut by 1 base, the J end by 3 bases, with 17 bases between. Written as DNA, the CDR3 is TGTGCCAGCAGCTTGAACGGGGCCCCCGATTACTACGAGCAGTACTTC. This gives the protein CASSLNGAPDYYEQYF.

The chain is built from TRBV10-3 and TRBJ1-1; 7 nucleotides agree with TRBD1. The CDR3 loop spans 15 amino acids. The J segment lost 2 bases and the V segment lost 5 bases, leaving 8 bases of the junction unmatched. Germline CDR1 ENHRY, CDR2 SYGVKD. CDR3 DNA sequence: TGTGCCATCAGTAATAACAGGGGCTCAAACACTGAAGCTTTCTTT. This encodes CAISNNRGSNTEAFF.

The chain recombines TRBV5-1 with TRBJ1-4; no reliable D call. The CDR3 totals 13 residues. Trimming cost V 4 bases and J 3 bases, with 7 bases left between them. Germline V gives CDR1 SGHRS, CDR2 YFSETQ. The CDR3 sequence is CASSEGPNEKLFF. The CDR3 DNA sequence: TGCGCCAGCAGCGAGGGTCCTAATGAAAAACTGTTTTTT.